What follows are 14 T cell receptor beta chains derived from one specimen sequenced in a study of identical twins. Via MiXCR, TCRdb re-called the 5' RACE reads, giving one row per CDR3 protein. The sample carries 400,000 to 600,000 distinct CDR3 sequences, 20% to 25% recorded once. The same sample was also used in a study of yellow fever vaccine responses in identical twins.

Sequences were obtained from CD4+ T cells sorted from blood. Receptors originate from a woman aged 18-29 years in good health.

In this sample, this clonotype turned up a few times. This chain connects TRBV20-1 to TRBJ1-1; the D gene is possibly TRBD1 (5 bases). Germline V lookup: CDR1 DFQATT, CDR2 SNEGSKA (reference sequence). V lost 4 bases and J lost 6, with 9 bases in between. The CDR3 has 11 amino acids. Written as DNA, the CDR3 is TGCAGTGCTAATAGGGGCTCTGAAGCTTTCTTT. This encodes CSANRGSEAFF.

The genes are TRBV4-2 and TRBJ2-5; 9 nucleotides align to TRBD2. The CDR3 has 17 amino acids. The V and J ends lost 1 base and 0 bases, in that order; junction bases with no gene match: 6. Germline CDR1 is LGHNA and CDR2 is YNFKEQ. CDR3 in DNA: TGTGCCAGCAGCCAAGGCCTAGCGGGAACGTACCAAGAGACCCAGTACTTC. Translating gives CASSQGLAGTYQETQYF.

The rearrangement uses TRBV5-5 and TRBJ1-1; TRBD1 is a possible D gene (5 bases). The CDR3 extends over 15 amino acids. CDR1 is SGHKS, CDR2 YYEKEE, per germline (reference sequence). V gave up 0 bases and J gave up 5 bases, with 14 bases separating them. CDR3 sequence reads: CASSLAFQGRTEAFF. CDR3 in DNA: TGTGCCAGCAGCTTGGCATTTCAGGGAAGGACTGAAGCTTTCTTT.

This chain connects TRBV12-3 or TRBV12-4 to TRBJ2-1; no reliable D call. Between the trimmed V and J ends, which lost 3 bases and 8 bases, there was a span of 8 bases. The CDR3 loop spans 12 amino acids. The CDR3, as DNA: TGTGCCAGCAGTTTCTTAAGGGATGAGCAGTTCTTC. Translated, it gives CASSFLRDEQFF.

The rearrangement links TRBV5-1 to TRBJ2-7; 9 positions agree with TRBD2. The CDR3 length is 14 residues. CDR1 and CDR2 from the germline V gene are SGHRS and YFSETQ. Trimming cost V 4 bases and J 5 bases; bases outside gene matches: 7. CDR3 in DNA: TGCGCCAGCAGCGAACGGACTAGCGACCACGAGCAGTACTTC. Translation gives CASSERTSDHEQYF.

The V and J genes are TRBV12-3 or TRBV12-4 and TRBJ2-7; no firm D call. Trimming removed 2 bases from V and 2 bases from J, with 7 bases in between. This CDR3 has 13 amino acids. CDR3 in DNA: TGTGCCAGCAGTTTAATGTCCCCCTACGAGCAGTACTTC. It yields the protein CASSLMSPYEQYF.

The chain joins TRBV27 to TRBJ2-7; 8 nucleotides match TRBD2. Trimming removed 6 bases from V and 2 bases from J; junction bases left unmatched: 9. The CDR3 has 15 amino acids. The V gene's germline CDR1 is MNHEY and CDR2 SMNVEV (reference sequence). In nucleotides, the CDR3 is TGTGCCAGCAGCCCCGACCGGGGGGGGGCCTACGAGCAGTACTTC. It encodes CASSPDRGGAYEQYF.

This clonotype came up many times. The chain employs TRBV5-1 and TRBJ2-1; 8 nucleotides align to TRBD2. V gave up 4 bases and J gave up 6 bases; unmatched junction bases: 9. From germline, CDR1 is SGHRS and CDR2 YFSETQ. This CDR3 has 15 residues. The CDR3 here is CASSPNSGDVNEQFF. The DNA for the CDR3 is TGCGCCAGCAGCCCAAATAGCGGGGATGTCAATGAGCAGTTCTTC. Drawing the rest from reference TRBV5-1 and TRBJ2-1, the complete variable domain is KAGVTQTPRYLIKTRGQQVTLSCSPISGHRSVSWYQQTPGQGLQFLFEYFSETQRNKGNFPGRFSGRQFSNSRSEMNVSTLELGDSALYLCASSPNSGDVNEQFFGPGTRLTVL.

V and J are TRBV5-6 and TRBJ2-5; 10 bases agree with TRBD1. J lost 4 bases, V lost 2 bases, and 5 bases had no gene match. The CDR3 sequence is 15 residues long. CDR1 SGHDT and CDR2 YYEEEE come from the germline V gene. CDR3 loop: CASSFRTGGVETQYF. The CDR3 DNA sequence: TGTGCCAGCAGCTTCCGGACAGGGGGGGTAGAGACCCAGTACTTC.

The CDR3 nucleotides read TGCAGCGCAATAAACGGACTAGCGAGGAATGAGCAGTTCTTC. Amino acids: CSAINGLARNEQFF. V usage is TRBV29-1 and J usage is TRBJ2-1, with 9 bases aligning to TRBD2. Germline V CDR1 and CDR2: SQVTM, ANQGSEA. The junction had 11 bases not matched to a gene; V was cut back by 7 bases and J by 7 bases. The CDR3 runs 14 residues.

This clonotype occurred a few times. This chain uses TRBV12-3 or TRBV12-4 with TRBJ2-6; D may be TRBD1 (5 bases). V shed 6 bases and J shed 0 bases, with 9 bases lying between them. CDR3 length equals 15 residues. The chain's CDR3 is CASSPGPSGANVLTF. The CDR3, as DNA: TGTGCCAGCAGCCCAGGGCCCTCTGGGGCCAACGTCCTGACTTTC.

The chain couples TRBV5-1 to TRBJ1-1; 8 bases align to TRBD1. V was clipped by 1 base and J by 5 bases; unmatched bases: 7. The CDR3 covers 15 residues. Germline loops: CDR1 SGHRS, CDR2 YFSETQ. CDR3 coding DNA: TGCGCCAGCAGCTTGTGGCAGGGGGCGAAAACTGAAGCTTTCTTT. This translates into CASSLWQGAKTEAFF.

This clonotype was counted at least ten times. The J gene is TRBJ2-2, the V gene TRBV5-1; D gene unclear. V shed 0 bases and J shed 4 bases, with 7 bases lying between them. CDR1 and CDR2 (germline): SGHRS, YFSETQ. The CDR3 runs to 14 residues. CDR3 loop: CASSLGRVTGELFF. The CDR3, as DNA: TGCGCCAGCAGCTTGGGTCGTGTCACCGGGGAGCTGTTTTTT. Supplemented by reference TRBV5-1 and TRBJ2-2, the full variable domain reads KAGVTQTPRYLIKTRGQQVTLSCSPISGHRSVSWYQQTPGQGLQFLFEYFSETQRNKGNFPGRFSGRQFSNSRSEMNVSTLELGDSALYLCASSLGRVTGELFFGEGSRLTVL.

This clonotype was observed a handful of times. The rearrangement uses TRBV3-1 and TRBJ2-1; D ambiguous. Trimming cost V 0 bases and J 10 bases, with 13 bases left between them. CDR1 and CDR2 (germline): LGHDT, YNNKEL (reference sequence). The CDR3 contains 14 residues. The CDR3 DNA is TGTGCCAGCAGCCAAGACCAACTCCTTAGGGAGCAGTTCTTC. Protein: CASSQDQLLREQFF.